This T cell receptor beta chain was profiled in a study of esophageal squamous cell carcinoma under preoperative chemotherapy. About the research overall: Both tumor-infiltrating lymphocytes and peripheral blood T cells were profiled. Study results and limitations: Peripheral T cells showed a significant TCR diversity increase after chemotherapy, unlike tumor-infiltrating lymphocytes. Abundant clones tended to shrink rather than expand after paclitaxel-nedaplatin.

This clonotype was seen just once. What it recognizes is unknown. An end of the junction differs from the germline gene, which may be a read error. This CDR3 is 15 amino acids long. Germline lookup yields CDR1 MGHRA and CDR2 YSYEKL. Each CDR3 protein is one row after TCRdb ran MiXCR on the PCR reads. This table has some 30,000 distinct CDR3 sequences, around half appearing once. Stated time point: after preoperative PTX-NDP chemotherapy. Paclitaxel-nedaplatin chemotherapy was given to patients ahead of their surgery. This rearrangement joins TRBV4-1 to TRBJ1-4; D remains ambiguous. This sample was taken from a patient given preoperative chemotherapy. The sequence was obtained from a human donor with esophageal squamous cell carcinoma. The donor label of this sample is uncertain. The CDR3, as DNA: TGCGCCAGCAGCCAGACCCCTGCAACTAGTGAAAAACTGTTTTTT. Amino acid sequence: CASSQTPATSEKLFF.